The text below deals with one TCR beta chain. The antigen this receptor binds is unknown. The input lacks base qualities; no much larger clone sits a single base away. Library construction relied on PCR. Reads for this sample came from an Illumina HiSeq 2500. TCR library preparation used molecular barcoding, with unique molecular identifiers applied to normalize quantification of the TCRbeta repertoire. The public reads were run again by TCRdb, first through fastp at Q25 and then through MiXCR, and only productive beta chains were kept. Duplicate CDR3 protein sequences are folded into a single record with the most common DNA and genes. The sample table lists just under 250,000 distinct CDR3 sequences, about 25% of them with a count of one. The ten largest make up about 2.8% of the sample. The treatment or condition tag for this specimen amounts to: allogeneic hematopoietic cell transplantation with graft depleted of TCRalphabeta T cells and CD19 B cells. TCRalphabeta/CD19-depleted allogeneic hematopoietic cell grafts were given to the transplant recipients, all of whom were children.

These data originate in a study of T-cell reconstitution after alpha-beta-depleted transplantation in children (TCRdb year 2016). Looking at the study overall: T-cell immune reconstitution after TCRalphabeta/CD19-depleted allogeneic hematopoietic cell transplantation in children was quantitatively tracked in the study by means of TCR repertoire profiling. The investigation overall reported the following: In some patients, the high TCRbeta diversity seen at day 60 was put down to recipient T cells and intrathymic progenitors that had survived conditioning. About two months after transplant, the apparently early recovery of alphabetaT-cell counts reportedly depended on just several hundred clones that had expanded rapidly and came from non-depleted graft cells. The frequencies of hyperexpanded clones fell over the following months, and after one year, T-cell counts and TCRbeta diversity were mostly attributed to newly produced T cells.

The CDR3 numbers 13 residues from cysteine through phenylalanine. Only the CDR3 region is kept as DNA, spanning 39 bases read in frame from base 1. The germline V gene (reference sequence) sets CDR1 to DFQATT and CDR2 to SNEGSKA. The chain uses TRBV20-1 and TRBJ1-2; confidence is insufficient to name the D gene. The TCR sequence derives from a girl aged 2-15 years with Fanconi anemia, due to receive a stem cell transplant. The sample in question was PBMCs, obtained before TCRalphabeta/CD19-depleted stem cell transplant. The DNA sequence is TGCAGGGCCATCAAAGCAGGCTACCATGGCTACACCTTC. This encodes CRAIKAGYHGYTF.